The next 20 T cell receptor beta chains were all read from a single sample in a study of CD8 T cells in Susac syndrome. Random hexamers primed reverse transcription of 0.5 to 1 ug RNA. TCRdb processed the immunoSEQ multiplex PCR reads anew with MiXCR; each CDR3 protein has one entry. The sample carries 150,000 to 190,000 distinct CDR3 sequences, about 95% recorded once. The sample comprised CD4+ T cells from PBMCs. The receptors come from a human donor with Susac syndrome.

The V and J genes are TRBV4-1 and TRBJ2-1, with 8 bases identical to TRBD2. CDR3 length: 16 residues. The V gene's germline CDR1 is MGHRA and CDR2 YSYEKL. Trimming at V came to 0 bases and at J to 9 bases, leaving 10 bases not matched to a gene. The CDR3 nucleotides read TGCGCCAGCAGCCAAGAAATTCGGGGGGGCCTGATTGAGCAGTTCTTC. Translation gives CASSQEIRGGLIEQFF.

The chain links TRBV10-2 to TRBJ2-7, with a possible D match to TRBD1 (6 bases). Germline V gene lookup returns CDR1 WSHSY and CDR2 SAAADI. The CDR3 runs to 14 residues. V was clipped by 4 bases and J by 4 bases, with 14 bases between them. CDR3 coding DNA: TGCGCCAGCAGTGTCGGTCCGGGACAATACGAGCAGTACTTC. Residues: CASSVGPGQYEQYF.

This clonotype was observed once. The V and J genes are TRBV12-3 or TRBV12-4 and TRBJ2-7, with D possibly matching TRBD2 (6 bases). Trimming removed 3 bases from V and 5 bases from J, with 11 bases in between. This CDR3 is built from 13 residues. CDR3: CASSFGGMDEQYF. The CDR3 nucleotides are TGTGCCAGCAGTTTTGGAGGGATGGACGAGCAGTACTTC.

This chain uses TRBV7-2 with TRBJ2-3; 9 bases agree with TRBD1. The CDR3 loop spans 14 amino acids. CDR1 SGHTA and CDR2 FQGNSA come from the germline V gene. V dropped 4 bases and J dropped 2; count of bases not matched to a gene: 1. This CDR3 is CASSWDRATDTQYF. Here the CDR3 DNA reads TGTGCCAGCAGCTGGGACAGGGCCACAGATACGCAGTATTTT.

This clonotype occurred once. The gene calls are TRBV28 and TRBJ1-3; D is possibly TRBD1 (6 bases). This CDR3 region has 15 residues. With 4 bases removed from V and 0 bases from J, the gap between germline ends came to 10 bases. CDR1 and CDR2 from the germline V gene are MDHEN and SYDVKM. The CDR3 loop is CASSYLGGSGNTIYF. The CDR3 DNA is TGTGCCAGCAGTTACCTAGGGGGCTCTGGAAACACCATATATTTT. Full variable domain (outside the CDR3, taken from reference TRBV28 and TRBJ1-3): DVKVTQSSRYLVKRTGEKVFLECVQDMDHENMFWYRQDPGLGLRLIYFSYDVKMKEKGDIPEGYSVSREKKERFSLILESASTNQTSMYLCASSYLGGSGNTIYFGEGSWLTVV.

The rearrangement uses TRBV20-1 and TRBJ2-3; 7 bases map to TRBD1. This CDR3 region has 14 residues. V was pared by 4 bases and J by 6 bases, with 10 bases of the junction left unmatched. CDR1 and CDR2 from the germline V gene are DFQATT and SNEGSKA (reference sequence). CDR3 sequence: CSATWRATGDTQYF. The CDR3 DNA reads TGCAGTGCTACATGGCGGGCGACAGGGGATACGCAGTATTTT.

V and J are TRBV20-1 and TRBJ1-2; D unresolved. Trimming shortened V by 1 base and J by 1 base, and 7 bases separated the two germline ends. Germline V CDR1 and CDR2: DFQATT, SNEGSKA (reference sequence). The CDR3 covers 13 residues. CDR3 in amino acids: CSARGTDNYGYTF. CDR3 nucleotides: TGCAGTGCTAGAGGGACTGATAACTATGGCTACACCTTC.

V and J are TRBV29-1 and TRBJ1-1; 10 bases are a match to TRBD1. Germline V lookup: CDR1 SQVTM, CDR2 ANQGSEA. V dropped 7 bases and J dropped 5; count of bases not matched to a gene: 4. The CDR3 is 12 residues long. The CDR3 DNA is TGCAGCGCGGACAGGGGGAGGACTGAAGCTTTCTTT. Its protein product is CSADRGRTEAFF.

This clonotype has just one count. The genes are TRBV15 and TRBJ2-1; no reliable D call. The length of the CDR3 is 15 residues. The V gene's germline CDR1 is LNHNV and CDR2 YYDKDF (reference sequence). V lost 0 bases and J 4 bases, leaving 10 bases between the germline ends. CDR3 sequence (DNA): TGTGCCACCAGCAGAGATTACGAAACGTACAATGAGCAGTTCTTC. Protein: CATSRDYETYNEQFF.

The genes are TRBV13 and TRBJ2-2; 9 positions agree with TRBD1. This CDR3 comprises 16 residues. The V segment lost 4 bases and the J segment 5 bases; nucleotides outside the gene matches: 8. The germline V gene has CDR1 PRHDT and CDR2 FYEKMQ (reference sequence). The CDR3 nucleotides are TGTGCCAGCAGCTCCCTGGACAGGGGCAGTACCGGGGAGCTGTTTTTT. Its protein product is CASSSLDRGSTGELFF.

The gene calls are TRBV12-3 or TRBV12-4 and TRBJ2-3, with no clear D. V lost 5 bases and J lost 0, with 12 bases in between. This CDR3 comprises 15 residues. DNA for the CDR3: TGTGCCAGCAGTCAAGGACGCCCCAGCACAGATACGCAGTATTTT. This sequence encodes CASSQGRPSTDTQYF.

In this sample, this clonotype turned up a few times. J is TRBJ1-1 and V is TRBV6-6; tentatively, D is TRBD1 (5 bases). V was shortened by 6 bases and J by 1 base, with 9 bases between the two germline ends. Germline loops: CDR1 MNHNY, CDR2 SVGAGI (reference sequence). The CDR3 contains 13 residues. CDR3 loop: CASSKQANTEAFF. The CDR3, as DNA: TGTGCCAGCAGCAAACAGGCGAACACTGAAGCTTTCTTT.

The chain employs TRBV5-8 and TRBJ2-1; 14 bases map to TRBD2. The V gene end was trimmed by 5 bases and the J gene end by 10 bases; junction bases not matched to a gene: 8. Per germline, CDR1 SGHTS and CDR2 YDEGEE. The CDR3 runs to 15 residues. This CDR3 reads CASRPTSGGVGEQFF. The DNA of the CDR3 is TGTGCCAGCAGACCGACTAGCGGGGGGGTCGGAGAGCAGTTCTTC. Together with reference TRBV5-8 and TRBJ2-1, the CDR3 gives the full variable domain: EAGVTQSPTHLIKTRGQQATLRCSPISGHTSVYWYQQALGLGLQFLLWYDEGEERNRGNFPPRFSGRQFPNYSSELNVNALELEDSALYLCASRPTSGGVGEQFFGPGTRLTVL.

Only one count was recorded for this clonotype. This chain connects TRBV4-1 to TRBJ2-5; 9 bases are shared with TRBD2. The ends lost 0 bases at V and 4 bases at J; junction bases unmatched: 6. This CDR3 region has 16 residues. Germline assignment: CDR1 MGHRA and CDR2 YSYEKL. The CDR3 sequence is CASSQDGGGAGETQYF. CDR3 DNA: TGCGCCAGCAGCCAAGACGGCGGGGGGGCCGGAGAGACCCAGTACTTC.

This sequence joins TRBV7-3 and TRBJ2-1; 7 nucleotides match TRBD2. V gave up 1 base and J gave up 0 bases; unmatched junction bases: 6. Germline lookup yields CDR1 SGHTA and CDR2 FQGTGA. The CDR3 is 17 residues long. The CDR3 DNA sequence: TGTGCCAGCAGCTTAATCGGCGGGGGACGCTCCTACAATGAGCAGTTCTTC. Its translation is CASSLIGGGRSYNEQFF.

CDR3 region: CASSFEGRPSAFF. Here the CDR3 DNA reads TGTGCCAGCAGTTTCGAGGGCAGGCCGTCGGCTTTCTTT. The gene calls are TRBV12-3 or TRBV12-4 and TRBJ1-1, with D uncertain. The CDR3 is made up of 13 amino acids. Trimming shortened V by 3 bases and J by 11 bases, and 16 bases separated the two germline ends.

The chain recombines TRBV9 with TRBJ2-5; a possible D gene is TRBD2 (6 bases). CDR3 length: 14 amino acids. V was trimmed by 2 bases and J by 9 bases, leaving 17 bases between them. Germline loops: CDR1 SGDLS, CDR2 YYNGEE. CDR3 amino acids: CASSVGSDGGSQYF. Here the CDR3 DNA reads TGTGCCAGCAGCGTCGGCTCAGATGGAGGGTCCCAGTACTTC.

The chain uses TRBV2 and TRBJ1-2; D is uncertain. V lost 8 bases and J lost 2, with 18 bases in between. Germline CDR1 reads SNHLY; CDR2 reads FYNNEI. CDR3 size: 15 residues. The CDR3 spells CASGSDGGGNYGYTF. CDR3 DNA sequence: TGTGCCAGCGGCTCCGACGGAGGCGGGAACTATGGCTACACCTTC. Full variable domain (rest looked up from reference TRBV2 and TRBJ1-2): EPEVTQTPSHQVTQMGQEVILRCVPISNHLYFYWYRQILGQKVEFLVSFYNNEISEKSEIFDDQFSVERPDGSNFTLKIRSTKLEDSAMYFCASGSDGGGNYGYTFGSGTRLTVV.

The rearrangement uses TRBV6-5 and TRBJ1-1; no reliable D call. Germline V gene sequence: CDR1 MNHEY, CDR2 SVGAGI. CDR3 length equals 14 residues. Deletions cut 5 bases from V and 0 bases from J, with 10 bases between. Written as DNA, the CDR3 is TGTGCCAGCAGTGTGACACGCATGAACACTGAAGCTTTCTTT. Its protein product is CASSVTRMNTEAFF.

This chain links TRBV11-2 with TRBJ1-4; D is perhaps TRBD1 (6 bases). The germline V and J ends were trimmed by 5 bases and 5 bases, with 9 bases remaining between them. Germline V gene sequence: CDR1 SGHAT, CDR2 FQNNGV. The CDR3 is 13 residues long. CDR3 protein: CASSLGQNEKLFF. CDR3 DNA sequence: TGTGCCAGCAGCCTAGGACAGAATGAAAAACTGTTTTTT.